The text below deals with one T cell receptor (beta chain). What it binds is not known. CDR3 size: 15 residues. Germline lookup yields CDR1 SGHRS and CDR2 YFSETQ. V trimming: 7 bases; J trimming: 4 bases; junction bases outside the gene matches: 9. These data originate in a study of shared clonotypes between healthy human individuals. Study results and limitations: Clonotype sharing across donors was expected to vary with sequencing depth.

Deep was the level at which the assay was run. The table came from immunoSEQ multiplex PCR; TCRdb's copy has only in-frame clones and leaves some out. The sample records approximately 2,000,000 clones, 93% being singletons. Naive-designated CD8 cells lacked CD45RO, were positively enriched for CCR7, and omitted terminally differentiated effector memory CD45RA+ cells. The V call is TRBV5-1, the J call TRBJ2-2, with 8 bases aligning to TRBD2. This receptor was obtained from a man aged 18 to 29 in good health. Some clones in this sample may be carry-over from other donors' samples. Sequenced sample: naive CD8+ T cells from PBMCs. The CDR3 sequence: CASQGLDEITGELFF. The CDR3 DNA reads as TGCGCCAGCCAGGGACTAGATGAGATCACCGGGGAGCTGTTTTTT.